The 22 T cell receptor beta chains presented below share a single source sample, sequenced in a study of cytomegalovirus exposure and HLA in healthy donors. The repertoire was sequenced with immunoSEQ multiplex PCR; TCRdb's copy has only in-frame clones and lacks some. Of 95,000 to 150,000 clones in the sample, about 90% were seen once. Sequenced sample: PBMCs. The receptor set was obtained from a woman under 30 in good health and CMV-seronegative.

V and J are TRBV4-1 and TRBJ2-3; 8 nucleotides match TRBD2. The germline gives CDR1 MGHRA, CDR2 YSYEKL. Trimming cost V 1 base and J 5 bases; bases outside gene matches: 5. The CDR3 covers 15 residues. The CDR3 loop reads CASSQVGLAGDTQYF. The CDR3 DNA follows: TGCGCCAGCAGCCAAGTAGGTCTAGCGGGAGATACGCAGTATTTT.

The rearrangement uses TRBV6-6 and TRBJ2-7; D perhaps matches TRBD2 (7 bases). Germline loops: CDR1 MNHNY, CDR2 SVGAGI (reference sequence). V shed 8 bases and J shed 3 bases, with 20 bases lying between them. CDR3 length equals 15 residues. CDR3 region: CASRGALGRDYEQYF. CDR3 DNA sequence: TGTGCCAGCCGGGGGGCCCTGGGGCGGGACTACGAGCAGTACTTC.

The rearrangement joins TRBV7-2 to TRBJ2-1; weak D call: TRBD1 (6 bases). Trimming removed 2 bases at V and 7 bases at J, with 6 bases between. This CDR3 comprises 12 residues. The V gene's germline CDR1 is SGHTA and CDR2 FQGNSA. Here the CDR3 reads CASSLRGNEQFF. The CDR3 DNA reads TGTGCCAGCAGCTTAAGGGGGAATGAGCAGTTCTTC.

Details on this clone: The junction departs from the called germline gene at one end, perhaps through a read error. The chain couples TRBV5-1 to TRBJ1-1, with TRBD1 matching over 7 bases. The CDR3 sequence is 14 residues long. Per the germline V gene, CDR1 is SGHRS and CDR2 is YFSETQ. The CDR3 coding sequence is TGCGCCAGCAGCTACGACAGGGAGGATCCCCCAAAATACTTT. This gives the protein CASSYDREDPPKYF.

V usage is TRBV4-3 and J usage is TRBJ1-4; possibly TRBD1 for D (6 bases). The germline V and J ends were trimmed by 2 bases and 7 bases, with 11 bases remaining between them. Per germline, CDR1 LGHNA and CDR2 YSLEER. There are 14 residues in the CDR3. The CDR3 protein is CASSQRWGPEKLFF. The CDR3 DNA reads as TGCGCCAGCAGCCAACGCTGGGGGCCTGAAAAACTGTTTTTT.

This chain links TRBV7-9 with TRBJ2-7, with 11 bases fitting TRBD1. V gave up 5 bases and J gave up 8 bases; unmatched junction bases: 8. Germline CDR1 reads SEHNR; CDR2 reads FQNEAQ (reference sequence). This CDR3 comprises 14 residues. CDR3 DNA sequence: TGTGCCAGCAGCCCTGATGGGACAGGGGGGAAGCAGTACTTC. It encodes CASSPDGTGGKQYF.

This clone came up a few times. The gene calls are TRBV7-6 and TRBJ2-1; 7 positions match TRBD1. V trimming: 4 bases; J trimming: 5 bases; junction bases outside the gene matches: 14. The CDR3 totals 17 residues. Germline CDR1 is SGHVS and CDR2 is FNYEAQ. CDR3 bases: TGTGCCAGCAGCTCCACCACAGGGGCCCTACCTCACAATGAGCAGTTCTTC. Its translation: CASSSTTGALPHNEQFF.

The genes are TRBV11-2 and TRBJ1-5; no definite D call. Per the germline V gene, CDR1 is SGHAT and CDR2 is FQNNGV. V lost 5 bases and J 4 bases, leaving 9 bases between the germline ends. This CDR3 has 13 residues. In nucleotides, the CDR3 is TGTGCCAGCAGCATTGGGCAAAATCAGCCCCAGCATTTT. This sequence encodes CASSIGQNQPQHF.

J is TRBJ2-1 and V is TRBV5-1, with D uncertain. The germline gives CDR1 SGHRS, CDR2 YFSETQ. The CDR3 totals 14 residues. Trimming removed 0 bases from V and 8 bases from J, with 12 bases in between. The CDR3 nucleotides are TGCGCCAGCAGCTTGGATACCCCTAAGTATGAGCAGTTCTTC. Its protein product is CASSLDTPKYEQFF.

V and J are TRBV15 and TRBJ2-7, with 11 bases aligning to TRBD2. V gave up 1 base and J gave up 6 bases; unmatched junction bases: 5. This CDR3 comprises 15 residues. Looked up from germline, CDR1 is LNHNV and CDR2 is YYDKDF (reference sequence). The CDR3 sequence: CATSRGGLAVAEQYF. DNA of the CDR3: TGTGCCACCAGCAGAGGGGGACTAGCGGTAGCCGAGCAGTACTTC.

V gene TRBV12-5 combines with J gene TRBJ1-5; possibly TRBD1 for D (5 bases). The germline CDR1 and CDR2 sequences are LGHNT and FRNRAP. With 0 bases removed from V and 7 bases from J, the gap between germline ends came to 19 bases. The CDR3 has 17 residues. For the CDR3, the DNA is TGTGCTAGTGGTTTGGTAGTCAGCAGGGTTCTGGGGCAGCCCCAGCATTTT. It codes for CASGLVVSRVLGQPQHF. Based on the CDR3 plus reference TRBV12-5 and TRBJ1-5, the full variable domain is DARVTQTPRHKVTEMGQEVTMRCQPILGHNTVFWYRQTMMQGLELLAYFRNRAPLDDSGMPKDRFSAEMPDATLATLKIQPSEPRDSAVYFCASGLVVSRVLGQPQHFGDGTRLSIL.

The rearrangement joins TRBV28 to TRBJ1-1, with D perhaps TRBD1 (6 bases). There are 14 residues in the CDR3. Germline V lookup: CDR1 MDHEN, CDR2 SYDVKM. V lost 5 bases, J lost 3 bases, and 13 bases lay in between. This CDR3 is CASSLAGDHTEAFF. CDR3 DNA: TGTGCCAGCAGTCTCGCAGGGGATCACACTGAAGCTTTCTTT.

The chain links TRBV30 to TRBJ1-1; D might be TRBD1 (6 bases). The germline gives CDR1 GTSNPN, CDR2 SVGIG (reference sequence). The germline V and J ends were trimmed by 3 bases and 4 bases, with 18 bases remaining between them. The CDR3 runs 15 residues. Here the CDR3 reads CAWSQPDRWITEAFF. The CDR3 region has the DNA TGTGCCTGGAGCCAGCCCGACAGGTGGATCACTGAAGCTTTCTTT. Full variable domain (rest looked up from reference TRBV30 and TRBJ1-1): SQTIHQWPATLVQPVGSPLSLECTVEGTSNPNLYWYRQAAGRGLQLLFYSVGIGQISSEVPQNLSASRPQDRQFILSSKKLLLSDSGFYLCAWSQPDRWITEAFFGQGTRLTVV.

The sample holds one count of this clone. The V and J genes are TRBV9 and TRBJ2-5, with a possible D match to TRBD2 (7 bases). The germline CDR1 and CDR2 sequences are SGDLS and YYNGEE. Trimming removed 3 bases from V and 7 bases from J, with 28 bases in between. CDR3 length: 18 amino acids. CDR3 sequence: CASSASGLSMAGAGTQYF. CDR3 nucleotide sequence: TGTGCCAGCAGCGCTTCGGGACTCTCGATGGCGGGGGCGGGGACCCAGTACTTC.

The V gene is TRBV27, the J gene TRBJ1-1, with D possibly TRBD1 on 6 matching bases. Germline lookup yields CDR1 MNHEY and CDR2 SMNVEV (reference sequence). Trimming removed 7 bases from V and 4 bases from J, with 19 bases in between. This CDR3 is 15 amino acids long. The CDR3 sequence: CASTKQGREGTEAFF. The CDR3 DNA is TGTGCCAGCACCAAACAGGGCCGGGAGGGCACTGAAGCTTTCTTT.

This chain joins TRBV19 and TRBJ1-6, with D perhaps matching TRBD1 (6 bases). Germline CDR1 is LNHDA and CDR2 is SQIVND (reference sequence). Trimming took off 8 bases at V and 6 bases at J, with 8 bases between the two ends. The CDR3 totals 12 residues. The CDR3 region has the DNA TGTGCCAGTTCGGACAGTAATTCACCCCTCCACTTT. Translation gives CASSDSNSPLHF.

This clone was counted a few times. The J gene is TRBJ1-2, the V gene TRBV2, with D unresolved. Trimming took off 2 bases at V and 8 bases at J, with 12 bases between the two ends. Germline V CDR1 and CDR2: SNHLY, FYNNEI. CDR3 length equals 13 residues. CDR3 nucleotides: TGTGCCAGCAGTGAAAAGTTGACCGGGGGCTACACCTTC. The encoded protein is CASSEKLTGGYTF.

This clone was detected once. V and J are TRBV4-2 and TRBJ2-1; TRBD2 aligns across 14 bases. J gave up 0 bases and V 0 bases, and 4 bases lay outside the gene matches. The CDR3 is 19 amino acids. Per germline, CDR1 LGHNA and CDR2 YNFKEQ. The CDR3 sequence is CASSQEGLAGDTSYNEQFF. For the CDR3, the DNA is TGTGCCAGCAGCCAAGAGGGACTAGCGGGGGACACCTCCTACAATGAGCAGTTCTTC.

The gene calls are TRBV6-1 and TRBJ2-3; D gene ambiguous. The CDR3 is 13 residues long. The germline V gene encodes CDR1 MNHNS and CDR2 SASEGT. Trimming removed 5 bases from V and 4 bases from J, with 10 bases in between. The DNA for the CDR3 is TGTGCCAGCAGTTTCTCGTCGGCAGATACGCAGTATTTT. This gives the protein CASSFSSADTQYF.

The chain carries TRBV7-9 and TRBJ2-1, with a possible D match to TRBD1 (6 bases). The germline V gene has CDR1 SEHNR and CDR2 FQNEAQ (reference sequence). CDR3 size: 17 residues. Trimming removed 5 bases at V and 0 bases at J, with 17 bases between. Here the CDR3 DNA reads TGTGCCAGCAGCCACTGGGGGCTAGGCAGCTCCTACAATGAGCAGTTCTTC. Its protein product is CASSHWGLGSSYNEQFF.

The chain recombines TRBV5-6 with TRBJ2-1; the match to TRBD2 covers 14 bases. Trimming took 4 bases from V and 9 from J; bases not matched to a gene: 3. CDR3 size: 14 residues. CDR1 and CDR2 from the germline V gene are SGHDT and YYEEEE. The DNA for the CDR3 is TGTGCCAGCAGCCTAGGACTAGCGGGAGGTGAGCAGTTCTTC. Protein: CASSLGLAGGEQFF.

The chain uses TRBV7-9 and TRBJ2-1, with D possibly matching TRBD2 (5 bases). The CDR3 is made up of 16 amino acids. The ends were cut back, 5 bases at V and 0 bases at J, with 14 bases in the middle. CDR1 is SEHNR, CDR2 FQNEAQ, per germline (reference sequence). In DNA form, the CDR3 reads TGTGCCAGCAGCGGGGAGATGCAGAGCTCCTACAATGAGCAGTTCTTC. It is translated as CASSGEMQSSYNEQFF.